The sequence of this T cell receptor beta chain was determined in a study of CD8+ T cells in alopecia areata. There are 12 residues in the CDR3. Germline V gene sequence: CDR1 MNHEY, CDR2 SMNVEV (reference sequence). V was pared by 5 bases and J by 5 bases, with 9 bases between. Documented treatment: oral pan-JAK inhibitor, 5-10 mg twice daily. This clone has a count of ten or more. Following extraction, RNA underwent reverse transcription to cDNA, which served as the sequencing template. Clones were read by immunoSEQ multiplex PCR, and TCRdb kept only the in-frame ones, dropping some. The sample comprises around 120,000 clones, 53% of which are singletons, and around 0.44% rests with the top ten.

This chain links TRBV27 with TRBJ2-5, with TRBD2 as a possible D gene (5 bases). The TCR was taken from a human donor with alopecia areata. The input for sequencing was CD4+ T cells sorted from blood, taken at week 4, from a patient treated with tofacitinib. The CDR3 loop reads CASSRTGETQYF. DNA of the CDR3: TGTGCCAGCAGTAGGACGGGGGAGACCCAGTACTTC.